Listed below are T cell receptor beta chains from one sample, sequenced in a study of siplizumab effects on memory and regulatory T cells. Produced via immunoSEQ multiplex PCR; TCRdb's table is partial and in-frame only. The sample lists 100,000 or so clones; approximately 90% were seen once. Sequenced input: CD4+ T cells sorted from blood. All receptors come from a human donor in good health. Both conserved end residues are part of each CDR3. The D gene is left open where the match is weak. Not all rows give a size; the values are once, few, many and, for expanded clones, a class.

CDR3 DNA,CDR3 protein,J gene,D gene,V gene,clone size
TGCGCCAGCAGCCCTACAGGGGCTGGAAACACCATATATTTT,CASSPTGAGNTIYF,TRBJ1-3,TRBD1,TRBV4-1,NA
TGTGCCAGCAGTTTAGGGCCAGCCCCAAGGGGCGGGGAGCTGTTTTTT,CASSLGPAPRGGELFF,TRBJ2-2,NA,TRBV28,NA
TGTGCCAGCAGGAGGGGGCAAAAGAACACTGAAGCTTTCTTT,CASRRGQKNTEAFF,TRBJ1-1,TRBD1,TRBV6-5,NA
TGTGCCAGCAGCTTGGCCGAGGGGCGTCAGCCCCAGCATTTT,CASSLAEGRQPQHF,TRBJ1-5,NA,TRBV5-5,NA
TGCGCCAGCAGCTTTGTAGGGACCCGAGGGATTATGAACACTGAAGCTTTCTTT,CASSFVGTRGIMNTEAFF,TRBJ1-1,NA,TRBV5-1,NA
TGTGCCACGAGACAGGGTCGGGAAAAACTGTTTTTT,CATRQGREKLFF,TRBJ1-4,TRBD1,TRBV6-5,NA
TGTGCCAGCAGTGAACCCGGGGGCGCTTCATATGGCTACACCTTC,CASSEPGGASYGYTF,TRBJ1-2,NA,TRBV6-1,once
TGTGCCAGCAGTTCCACCGGGGGAGGCTACGAGCAGTACTTC,CASSSTGGGYEQYF,TRBJ2-7,NA,TRBV28,NA
TGTGCCAGCAGCCTACGGAATCCGGGACCCATCTCTAGCACAGATACGCAGTATTTT,CASSLRNPGPISSTDTQYF,TRBJ2-3,NA,TRBV14,NA
TGTGCCAGCAGTTTCTTCCGTGAAACTTTCTTT,CASSFFRETFF,TRBJ1-1,NA,TRBV28,NA
TGTGCCAGCAGTTTTTTAGCGGGTTCCTACAATGAGCAGTTCTTC,CASSFLAGSYNEQFF,TRBJ2-1,TRBD2,TRBV2,NA
TGTGCCAGCAGCTCGGGGAGGGGAGGCACAGATACGCAGTATTTT,CASSSGRGGTDTQYF,TRBJ2-3,TRBD2,TRBV9,NA
TGCGCCAGCAGCCCGGGACTAGTCCTCTATGAGCAGTTCTTC,CASSPGLVLYEQFF,TRBJ2-1,TRBD2,TRBV4-1,NA
TGTGCCAGCAGCCAAGATGCGGGACAGTTTTACAATGAGCAGTTCTTC,CASSQDAGQFYNEQFF,TRBJ2-1,NA,TRBV4-2,NA
TGCGCCAGCAGCCTGGACGGACAGGGTTACACCGGGGAGCTGTTTTTT,CASSLDGQGYTGELFF,TRBJ2-2,TRBD1,TRBV5-1,NA
TGTGCCACATTAAAAGGGACAGGGGATATCGGGGAGCTGTTTTTT,CATLKGTGDIGELFF,TRBJ2-2,TRBD1,TRBV19,NA
TGTGCCAGCAGCCAAGATGGAAGGGGAGGGGTGGGCAATCAGCCCCAGCATTTT,CASSQDGRGGVGNQPQHF,TRBJ1-5,NA,TRBV4-2,NA
TGTGCCAGCAGAGGGTTCCGCTGGGGACCCCAGTACTTC,CASRGFRWGPQYF,TRBJ2-5,NA,TRBV27,NA
TGCGCCAGCAGCTCAGAGTACGGGGAGCTGTTTTTT,CASSSEYGELFF,TRBJ2-2,NA,TRBV5-1,NA
TGTGCCATCAGTGAGGGACAGGGAAGCAATCAGCCCCAGCATTTT,CAISEGQGSNQPQHF,TRBJ1-5,TRBD1,TRBV10-3,NA
TGTGCCTGGAGCTCAAGCAGGGCGCAGCCCCAGCATTTT,CAWSSSRAQPQHF,TRBJ1-5,NA,TRBV30,NA
TGCGCCAGCGGAAGACAGGGGGTCAACTATGGCTACACCTTC,CASGRQGVNYGYTF,TRBJ1-2,TRBD1,TRBV5-1,NA
TGCGCCAGCGCACAAAATGTATTGACTAGGCCTGGAAACACCATATATTTT,CASAQNVLTRPGNTIYF,TRBJ1-3,NA,TRBV4-1,medium-sized
TGTGCCAGCAGCCATGGGTGGAGCGGGAGGGCCCATGAGCAGTTCTTC,CASSHGWSGRAHEQFF,TRBJ2-1,TRBD2,TRBV14,NA
TGTGCCAGCAGTGGCCAGGCTACTACGTGGGGGGCCAACGTCCTGACTTTC,CASSGQATTWGANVLTF,TRBJ2-6,NA,TRBV6-1,NA
TGTGCCAGCAGCGTAGCGTGGGAGGGCACAGATACGCAGTATTTT,CASSVAWEGTDTQYF,TRBJ2-3,NA,TRBV9,once
TGTGCCAGCAGCCGCCCGGGCAGGGAGACCCAGTACTTC,CASSRPGRETQYF,TRBJ2-5,NA,TRBV7-6,once
TGTGCCAGCAGCTTGGACCGGGGGGTGGGCACAGATACGCAGTATTTT,CASSLDRGVGTDTQYF,TRBJ2-3,TRBD2,TRBV5-4,NA
TGTGCCAGCAGCGCCAGACTCCCGAACACCGGGGAGCTGTTTTTT,CASSARLPNTGELFF,TRBJ2-2,NA,TRBV13,NA
TGTGCCAGCAGTGTTGACAGGGCGAATTCACCCCTCCACTTT,CASSVDRANSPLHF,TRBJ1-6,TRBD1,TRBV27,NA
TGTGCCTGGGGACAGGGGTCCTTGGGGCCCCAGCATTTT,CAWGQGSLGPQHF,TRBJ1-5,TRBD1,TRBV30,few
TGCGCCAGCACGGCCACAGATACGCAGTATTTT,CASTATDTQYF,TRBJ2-3,NA,TRBV10-2,NA
TGTGCCAGCAGCGGGATGGGACAGGATAGCGGCTACACCTTC,CASSGMGQDSGYTF,TRBJ1-2,TRBD1,TRBV7-9,NA
TGTGCCACCAGCAGAGATGCGGGGGGCGGTTCGGAGACCCAGTACTTC,CATSRDAGGGSETQYF,TRBJ2-5,TRBD2,TRBV15,NA
TGTGCCAGCGGTGACAGATCTATCACAGATACGCAGTATTTT,CASGDRSITDTQYF,TRBJ2-3,NA,TRBV6-1,NA
TGTGCCAGCAGTTACTCGATTGGGATGTCCTACGAGCAGTACTTC,CASSYSIGMSYEQYF,TRBJ2-7,NA,TRBV6-6,NA
TGTGCCAGAAGCTTGGAGGGGACAGGGAGTTATAATGGCTACACCTTC,CARSLEGTGSYNGYTF,TRBJ1-2,TRBD1,TRBV5-3,NA
TGTGCCAGCAGCTTACCGGGAGGGGGCACCGGGGAGCTGTTTTTT,CASSLPGGGTGELFF,TRBJ2-2,TRBD2,TRBV7-9,NA
TGTGCCAGCAGGCCCGAGACAGGAGGCGGTCAGCCCCAGCATTTT,CASRPETGGGQPQHF,TRBJ1-5,NA,TRBV28,NA
TGCGCCAGCATCAAAGACCCAGGGGGGGTTAGGGAGACCCAGTACTTC,CASIKDPGGVRETQYF,TRBJ2-5,NA,TRBV5-1,NA
TGTGCCAGCAGCCGGACCCAGTCCTACGAGCAGTACTTC,CASSRTQSYEQYF,TRBJ2-7,NA,TRBV27,NA
TGTGCCAGCAGCGGGATAGGACAGGGAACCCAGCATTTT,CASSGIGQGTQHF,TRBJ1-5,TRBD1,TRBV6-1,once
TGTGCCATCAGTGAACCCAGGGGACGACTCGGGTCCTACAATGAGCAGTTCTTC,CAISEPRGRLGSYNEQFF,TRBJ2-1,NA,TRBV10-3,NA